This TCR beta chain appears in the sequencing data of a study of beta chain features in type 1 diabetes. Study at large: Healthy donors, compared against patients, showed similar age, gender and cell yields. The study examined some 110,000,000 sorted cells across all samples. Findings and limits, study-wide: Sampled from patients, naive, central memory and Treg TCRB repertoires appeared more similar than those sampled from healthy donors. TCRB CDR3 length was moderately but significantly reduced in all four CD4+ subsets of Type 1 diabetes patients.

Sampling consisted of one heparinised blood draw per donor, averaging about 116 mL. cDNA synthesis used the whole RNA isolate, giving expressed TCRB sequences. Clones were sequenced by immunoSEQ multiplex PCR, and TCRdb holds only the in-frame ones, with some missing. Seen here are about 360,000 clones, roughly 12% observed once, and the top ten hold roughly 0.0097%. Of note for this clone: Its target is not known.

V was clipped by 0 bases and J by 5 bases, with 10 bases between them. Germline CDR1 reads LNHNV; CDR2 reads YYDKDF (reference sequence). The CDR3 extends over 14 amino acids. The chain is built from TRBV15 and TRBJ1-2, with D possibly TRBD1 on 6 matching bases. Sequencing input: naive CD4+ T cells from blood. This TCR came from a woman younger than 30 with type 1 diabetes. This CDR3 reads CATSRDGTTYGYTF. In nucleotides, the CDR3 is TGTGCCACCAGCAGAGACGGGACAACTTATGGCTACACCTTC. Together with reference TRBV15 and TRBJ1-2, the CDR3 gives the full variable domain: DAMVIQNPRYQVTQFGKPVTLSCSQTLNHNVMYWYQQKSSQAPKLLFHYYDKDFNNEADTPDNFQSRRPNTSFCFLDIRSPGLGDTAMYLCATSRDGTTYGYTFGSGTRLTVV.